The next 6 T cell receptor beta chains were all read from a single sample in a study of identical twins. MiXCR was run by TCRdb on the 5' RACE reads, yielding one entry per CDR3 protein. The sample includes some 690,000 distinct CDR3 sequences, around 20% of them seen just once. This same sample was also taken into another study, of T cells expressing NK-cell markers.

Sequencing used PBMCs. The receptors shown here come from a young woman in good health.

The chain couples TRBV5-5 to TRBJ2-3, with no clear D. V shed 3 bases and J shed 0 bases, with 11 bases lying between them. Germline CDR1 is SGHKS and CDR2 is YYEKEE (reference sequence). The length of the CDR3 is 15 residues. The CDR3 nucleotides read TGTGCCAGCAGCTCAGGACCCCTTAGCACAGATACGCAGTATTTT. This codes for CASSSGPLSTDTQYF.

V is TRBV29-1 and J is TRBJ1-1, with 11 bases aligning to TRBD1. CDR3 length: 16 amino acids. Trimming removed 4 bases from V and 4 bases from J; junction bases left unmatched: 11. Germline V gene data show CDR1 as SQVTM and CDR2 as ANQGSEA. CDR3 DNA sequence: TGCAGCGTTGGAGGGACAGGGGGTTTTCGGAGCACTGAAGCTTTCTTT. Translation gives CSVGGTGGFRSTEAFF.

This clonotype has more than one count but fewer than ten. The V call is TRBV7-9, the J call TRBJ2-5, with 14 bases that match TRBD2. The CDR3 loop spans 17 amino acids. Losses at the gene ends were 7 bases for V and 5 bases for J; bases not matched to a gene: 12. Germline V gene lookup returns CDR1 SEHNR and CDR2 FQNEAQ (reference sequence). In DNA form, the CDR3 reads TGTGCCAGCACAACCAGGACTAGCGGGGGGCTATGGGAGACCCAGTACTTC. Amino acids: CASTTRTSGGLWETQYF.

This clonotype has only a few counts. J is TRBJ2-2 and V is TRBV4-3; 8 positions match TRBD2. V lost 6 bases, J lost 4 bases, and 13 bases stayed unmatched. CDR1 and CDR2 from the germline V gene are LGHNA and YSLEER. The CDR3 length is 17 residues. The CDR3 nucleotides are TGCGCCAGCAGGATCGGGAGGGCCTCCGGTCGCACCGGGGAGCTGTTTTTT. Amino acids: CASRIGRASGRTGELFF.

Only a few counts were recorded for this clonotype. The chain joins TRBV6-1 to TRBJ1-3, with no clear D. Germline V lookup: CDR1 MNHNS, CDR2 SASEGT. The germline V and J ends were trimmed by 0 bases and 0 bases, with 9 bases remaining between them. The CDR3 sequence is 16 residues long. The CDR3 nucleotides are TGTGCCAGCAGTGAAGCCGGTGGGGTCTCTGGAAACACCATATATTTT. Protein sequence: CASSEAGGVSGNTIYF.

This clonotype was seen repeatedly, ten times or more. The V call is TRBV6-5, the J call TRBJ2-5, with D perhaps given as TRBD1 or TRBD2 (5 bases each). V was cut by 2 bases and J by 2 bases, with 12 bases left in between. The CDR3 length is 15 residues. Germline CDR1 reads MNHEY; CDR2 reads SVGAGI. CDR3 in amino acids: CASSYPGTSQETQYF. CDR3 coding DNA: TGTGCCAGCAGTTACCCCGGGACGTCTCAAGAGACCCAGTACTTC.